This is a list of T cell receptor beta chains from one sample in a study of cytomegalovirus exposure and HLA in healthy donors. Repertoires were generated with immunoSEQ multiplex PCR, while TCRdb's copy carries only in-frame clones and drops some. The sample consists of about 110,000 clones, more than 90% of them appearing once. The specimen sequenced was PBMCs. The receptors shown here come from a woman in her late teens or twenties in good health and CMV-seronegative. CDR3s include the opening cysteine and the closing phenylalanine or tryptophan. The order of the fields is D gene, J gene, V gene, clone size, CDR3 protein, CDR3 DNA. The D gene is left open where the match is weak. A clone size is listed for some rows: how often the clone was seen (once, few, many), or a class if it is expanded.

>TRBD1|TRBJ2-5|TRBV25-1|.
CASRETGGSLETQYF
TGTGCCAGCAGGGAGACAGGGGGGTCGTTAGAGACCCAGTACTTC
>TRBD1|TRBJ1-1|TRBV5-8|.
CASSLDRGTEAFF
TGTGCCAGCAGCTTGGACAGGGGGACTGAAGCTTTCTTT
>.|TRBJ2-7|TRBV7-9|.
CASSRTDYEQYF
TGTGCCAGCAGTCGGACAGACTACGAGCAGTACTTC
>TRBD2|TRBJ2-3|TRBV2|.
CASRYPLLAGEADTQYF
TGTGCCAGCAGGTACCCCCTGCTAGCGGGGGAGGCGGATACGCAGTATTTT
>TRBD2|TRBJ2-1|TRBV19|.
CASGGGRDGYYNEQFF
TGTGCCAGTGGGGGGGGAAGGGACGGATACTACAATGAGCAGTTCTTC
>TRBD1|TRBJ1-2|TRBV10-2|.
CASSSGQIYGYTF
TGCGCCAGCAGTTCGGGACAGATCTATGGCTACACCTTC
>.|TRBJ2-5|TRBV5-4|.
CASSLRQGGQETQYF
TGTGCCAGCAGCTTGCGGCAGGGAGGCCAAGAGACCCAGTACTTC
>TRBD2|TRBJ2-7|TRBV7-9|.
CASSSRLAGATYEQYF
TGTGCCAGCAGCTCCCGACTAGCGGGGGCGACCTACGAGCAGTACTTC
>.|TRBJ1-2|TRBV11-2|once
CASSLEMGFWSYGYTF
TGTGCCAGCAGCTTAGAGATGGGTTTCTGGAGCTATGGCTACACCTTC
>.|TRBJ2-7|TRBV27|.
CASSSSRVPYEQYF
TGTGCCAGCAGTTCATCCAGGGTACCCTACGAGCAGTACTTC
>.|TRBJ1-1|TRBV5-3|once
CARSRPGQQNTEAFF
TGTGCCAGAAGCCGACCGGGACAACAGAACACTGAAGCTTTCTTT
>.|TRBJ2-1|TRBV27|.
CASSLGLLYNEQFF
TGTGCCAGCAGCCTCGGACTACTATACAATGAGCAGTTCTTC
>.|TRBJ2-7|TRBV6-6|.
CATQGTYEQYF
TGTGCCACCCAGGGAACCTACGAGCAGTACTTC
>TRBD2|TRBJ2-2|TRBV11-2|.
CASSADGGAGELFF
TGTGCCAGCAGCGCAGACGGGGGGGCCGGGGAGCTGTTTTTT
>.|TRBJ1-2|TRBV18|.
CASSPLRALTELNYGYTF
TGTGCCAGCTCACCATTGCGGGCGCTGACCGAACTTAACTATGGCTACACCTTC
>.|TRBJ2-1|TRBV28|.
CASSFNIISHNEQFF
TGTGCCAGCAGTTTCAACATTATTTCCCACAATGAGCAGTTCTTC
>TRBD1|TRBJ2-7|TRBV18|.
CASSQDLGQGGEQYF
TGTGCCAGCTCACAGGATCTTGGACAGGGAGGCGAGCAGTACTTC
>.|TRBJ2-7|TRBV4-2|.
CASSHPPDRPLEQYF
TGTGCCAGCAGCCACCCCCCGGACAGACCTCTAGAGCAGTACTTC
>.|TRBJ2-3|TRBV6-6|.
CASSYSASRVTDTQYF
TGTGCCAGCAGTTACAGCGCTAGCCGCGTCACAGATACGCAGTATTTT
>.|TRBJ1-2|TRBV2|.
CASSDSGTNYGYTF
TGTGCCAGCAGTGACAGCGGGACAAACTATGGCTACACCTTC
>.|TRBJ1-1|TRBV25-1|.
CASSLGVNTEAFF
TGTGCCAGCAGTTTAGGGGTGAACACTGAAGCTTTCTTT